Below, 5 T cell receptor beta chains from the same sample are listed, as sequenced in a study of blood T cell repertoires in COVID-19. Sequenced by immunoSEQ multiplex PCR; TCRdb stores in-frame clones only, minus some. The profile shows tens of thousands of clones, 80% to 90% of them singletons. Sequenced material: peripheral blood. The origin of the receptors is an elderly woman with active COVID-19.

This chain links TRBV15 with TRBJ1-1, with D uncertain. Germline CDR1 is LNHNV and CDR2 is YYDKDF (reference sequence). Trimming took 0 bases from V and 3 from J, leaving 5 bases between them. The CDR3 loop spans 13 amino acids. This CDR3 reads CATSRDRDTEAFF. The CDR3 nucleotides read TGTGCCACCAGCAGAGACCGGGACACTGAAGCTTTCTTT.

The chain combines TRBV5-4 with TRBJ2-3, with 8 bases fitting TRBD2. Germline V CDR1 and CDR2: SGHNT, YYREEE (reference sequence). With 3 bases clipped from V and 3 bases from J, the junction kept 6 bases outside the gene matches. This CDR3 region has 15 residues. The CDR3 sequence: CASSSGLVPTDTQYF. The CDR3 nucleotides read TGTGCCAGCAGCTCGGGACTAGTCCCGACAGATACGCAGTATTTT.

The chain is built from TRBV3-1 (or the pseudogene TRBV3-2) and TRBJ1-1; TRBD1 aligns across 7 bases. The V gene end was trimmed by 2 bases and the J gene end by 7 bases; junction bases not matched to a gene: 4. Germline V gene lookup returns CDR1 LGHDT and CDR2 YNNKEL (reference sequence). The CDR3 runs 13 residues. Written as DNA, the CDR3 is TGTGCCAGCAGCCAACACAACAGGGGTGAAGCTTTCTTT. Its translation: CASSQHNRGEAFF.

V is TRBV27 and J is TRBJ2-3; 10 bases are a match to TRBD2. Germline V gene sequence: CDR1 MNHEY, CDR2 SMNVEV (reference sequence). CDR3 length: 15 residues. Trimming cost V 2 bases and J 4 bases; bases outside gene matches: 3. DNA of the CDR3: TGTGCCAGCAGTTTACTAGCGGGAGTGGCAGATACGCAGTATTTT. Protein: CASSLLAGVADTQYF.

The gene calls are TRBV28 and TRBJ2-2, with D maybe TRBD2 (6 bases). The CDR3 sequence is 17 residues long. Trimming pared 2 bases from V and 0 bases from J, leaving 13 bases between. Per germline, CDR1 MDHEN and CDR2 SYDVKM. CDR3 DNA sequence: TGTGCCAGCAGTTTACGGGGGACTGGTGCGAACACCGGGGAGCTGTTTTTT. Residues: CASSLRGTGANTGELFF.